This TCR beta chain was identified in a study of control samples from healthy donors and cancer patients (dated by TCRdb to 2018 to 2020). Library method: the immunoSEQ multiplex PCR assay. TCRdb took over this immuneACCESS table, retaining in-frame rearrangements with V and J assigned. Such tables are incomplete; in checked studies, under half of the missing clones stem from an unresolved V gene, and the remainder is unexplained. Across this sample there are about 82,000 clones, with more than 70% seen only once. About a fifth of the sample belongs to the ten largest clones. In the case of this clone: No cognate antigen has been identified for it. Base qualities are not at hand, and no much larger clone is one base apart.

CDR1 LNHNV and CDR2 YYDKDF were looked up in the germline V gene (reference sequence). V is clipped by 0 bases and J by 5 bases, and the sequence between their germline boundaries is 11 bases long. From the cysteine through the phenylalanine, the CDR3 covers 15 amino acids. Solely the CDR3 DNA is kept, with 45 bases framed from the first base. The chain links TRBV15 with TRBJ1-3; the D gene cannot be named for sure. Sequenced: blood. This receptor was taken from a man between 50 and 59 years old in good health. The nucleotide sequence reads TGTGCCACCAGCAGAGATCGCGGCAGTAGAAACACCATATATTTT. The encoded protein is CATSRDRGSRNTIYF.